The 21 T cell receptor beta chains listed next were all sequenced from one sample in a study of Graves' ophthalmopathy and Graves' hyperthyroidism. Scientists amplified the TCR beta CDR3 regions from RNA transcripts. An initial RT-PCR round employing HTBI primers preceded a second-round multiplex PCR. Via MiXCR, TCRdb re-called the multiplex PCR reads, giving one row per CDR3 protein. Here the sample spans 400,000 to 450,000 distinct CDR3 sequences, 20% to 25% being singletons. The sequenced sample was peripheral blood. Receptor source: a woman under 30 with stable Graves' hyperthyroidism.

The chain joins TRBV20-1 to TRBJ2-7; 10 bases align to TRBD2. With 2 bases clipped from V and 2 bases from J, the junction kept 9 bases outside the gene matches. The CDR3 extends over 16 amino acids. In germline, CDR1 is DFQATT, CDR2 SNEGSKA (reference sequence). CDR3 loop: CSARRYGLAETYEQYF. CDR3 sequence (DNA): TGCAGTGCTAGAAGATACGGACTAGCGGAGACCTACGAGCAGTACTTC.

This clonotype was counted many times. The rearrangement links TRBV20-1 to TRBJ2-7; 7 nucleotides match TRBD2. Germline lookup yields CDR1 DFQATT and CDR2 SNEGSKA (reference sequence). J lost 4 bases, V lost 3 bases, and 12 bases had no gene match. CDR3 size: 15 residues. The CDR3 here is CSARTFRDYPYEQYF. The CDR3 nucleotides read TGCAGTGCTAGGACCTTCCGGGACTACCCTTACGAGCAGTACTTC.

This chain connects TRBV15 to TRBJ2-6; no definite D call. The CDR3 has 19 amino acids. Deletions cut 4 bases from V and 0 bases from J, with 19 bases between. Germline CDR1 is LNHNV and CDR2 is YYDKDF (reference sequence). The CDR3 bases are TGTGCCACCAGCACTCCAGTTGGGCAGGATTACTCTGGGGCCAACGTCCTGACTTTC. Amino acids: CATSTPVGQDYSGANVLTF.

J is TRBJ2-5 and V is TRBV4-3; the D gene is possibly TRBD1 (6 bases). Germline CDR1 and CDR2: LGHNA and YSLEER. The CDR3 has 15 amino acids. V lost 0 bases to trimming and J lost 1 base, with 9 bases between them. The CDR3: CASSQDLRGQETQYF. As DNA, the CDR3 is TGCGCCAGCAGCCAAGATCTCAGGGGCCAAGAGACCCAGTACTTC.

The CDR3 sequence is CASRIGQGRKTQYF. CDR3 DNA: TGTGCCAGCAGGATCGGACAGGGGCGAAAGACCCAGTACTTC. The chain links TRBV12-3 or TRBV12-4 to TRBJ2-5; the match to TRBD1 covers 9 bases. With 6 bases clipped from V and 6 bases from J, the junction kept 8 bases outside the gene matches. This CDR3 has 14 residues.

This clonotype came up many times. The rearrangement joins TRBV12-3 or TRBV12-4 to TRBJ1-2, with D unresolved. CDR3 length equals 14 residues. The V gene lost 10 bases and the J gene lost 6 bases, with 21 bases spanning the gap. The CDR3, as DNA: TGTGCCATCACCCCGCGACGGGGTGTGGATGGCTACACCTTC. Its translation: CAITPRRGVDGYTF.

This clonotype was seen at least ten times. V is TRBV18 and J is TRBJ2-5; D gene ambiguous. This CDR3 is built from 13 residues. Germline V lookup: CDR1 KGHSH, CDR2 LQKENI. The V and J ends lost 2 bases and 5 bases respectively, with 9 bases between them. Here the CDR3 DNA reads TGTGCCAGCTCACCAAATGCTGGCGAGACCCAGTACTTC. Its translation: CASSPNAGETQYF.

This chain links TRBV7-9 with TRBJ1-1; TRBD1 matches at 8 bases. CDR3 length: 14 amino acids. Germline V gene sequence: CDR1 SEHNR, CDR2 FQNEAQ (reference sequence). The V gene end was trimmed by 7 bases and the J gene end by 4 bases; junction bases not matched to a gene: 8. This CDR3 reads CASIRAGGFTEAFF. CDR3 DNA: TGTGCCAGCATCCGGGCAGGGGGCTTCACTGAAGCTTTCTTT.

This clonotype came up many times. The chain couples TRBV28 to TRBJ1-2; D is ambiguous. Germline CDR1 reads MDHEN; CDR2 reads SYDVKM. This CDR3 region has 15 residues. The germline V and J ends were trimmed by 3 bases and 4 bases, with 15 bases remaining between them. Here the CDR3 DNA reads TGTGCCAGCAGTTTTATTCGGGGATCGGCCTATGGCTACACCTTC. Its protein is CASSFIRGSAYGYTF.

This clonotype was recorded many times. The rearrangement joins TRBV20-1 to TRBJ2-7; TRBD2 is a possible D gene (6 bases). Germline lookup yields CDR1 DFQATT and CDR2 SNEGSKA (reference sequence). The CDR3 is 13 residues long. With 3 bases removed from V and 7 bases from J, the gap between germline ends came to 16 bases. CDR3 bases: TGCAGTGCTAGGTTCGGGAGTGAATGGGAGCAGTACTTC. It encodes CSARFGSEWEQYF.

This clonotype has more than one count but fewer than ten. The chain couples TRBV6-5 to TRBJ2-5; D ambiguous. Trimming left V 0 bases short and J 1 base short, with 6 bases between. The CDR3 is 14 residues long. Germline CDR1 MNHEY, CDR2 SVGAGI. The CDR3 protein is CASSYSVGQETQYF. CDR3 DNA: TGTGCCAGCAGTTACTCAGTGGGCCAAGAGACCCAGTACTTC.

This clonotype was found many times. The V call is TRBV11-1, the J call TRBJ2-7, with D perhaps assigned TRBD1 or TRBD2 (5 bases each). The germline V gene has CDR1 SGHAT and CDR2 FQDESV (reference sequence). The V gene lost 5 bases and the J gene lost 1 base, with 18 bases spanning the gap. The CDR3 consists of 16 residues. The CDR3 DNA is TGTGCCAGCAGCCAGGGAAGTCCTAGCTTTTCCTACGAGCAGTACTTC. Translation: CASSQGSPSFSYEQYF. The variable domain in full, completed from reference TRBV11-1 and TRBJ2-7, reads EAEVAQSPRYKITEKSQAVAFWCDPISGHATLYWYRQILGQGPELLVQFQDESVVDDSQLPKDRFSAERLKGVDSTLKIQPAELGDSAMYLCASSQGSPSFSYEQYFGPGTRLTVT.

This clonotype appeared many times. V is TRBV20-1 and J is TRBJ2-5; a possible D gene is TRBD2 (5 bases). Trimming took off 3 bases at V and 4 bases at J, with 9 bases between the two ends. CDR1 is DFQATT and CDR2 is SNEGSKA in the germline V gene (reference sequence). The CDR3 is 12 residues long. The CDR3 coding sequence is TGCAGTGCTAGGTGGGCGGGAGAGACCCAGTACTTC. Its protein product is CSARWAGETQYF.

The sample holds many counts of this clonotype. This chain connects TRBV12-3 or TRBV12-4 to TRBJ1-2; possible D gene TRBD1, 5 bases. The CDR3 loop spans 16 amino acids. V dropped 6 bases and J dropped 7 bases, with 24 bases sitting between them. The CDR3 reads CASRNPTGALSGGYTF. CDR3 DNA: TGTGCCAGCAGGAACCCTACCGGGGCGCTGAGCGGTGGCTACACCTTC.

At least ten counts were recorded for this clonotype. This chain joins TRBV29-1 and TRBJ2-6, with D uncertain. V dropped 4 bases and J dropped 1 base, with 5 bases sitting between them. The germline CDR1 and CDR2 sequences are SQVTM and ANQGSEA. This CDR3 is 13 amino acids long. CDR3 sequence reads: CSVVGSGANVLTF. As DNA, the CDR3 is TGCAGCGTTGTTGGTTCTGGGGCCAACGTCCTGACTTTC.

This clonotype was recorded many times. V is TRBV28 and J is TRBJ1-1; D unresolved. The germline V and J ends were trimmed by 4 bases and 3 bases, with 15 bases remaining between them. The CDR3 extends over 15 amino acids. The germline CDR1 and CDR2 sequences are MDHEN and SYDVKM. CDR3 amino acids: CASSSLGSRHTEAFF. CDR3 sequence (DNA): TGTGCCAGCAGTTCTCTGGGAAGTCGTCACACTGAAGCTTTCTTT. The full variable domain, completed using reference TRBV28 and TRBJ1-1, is DVKVTQSSRYLVKRTGEKVFLECVQDMDHENMFWYRQDPGLGLRLIYFSYDVKMKEKGDIPEGYSVSREKKERFSLILESASTNQTSMYLCASSSLGSRHTEAFFGQGTRLTVV.

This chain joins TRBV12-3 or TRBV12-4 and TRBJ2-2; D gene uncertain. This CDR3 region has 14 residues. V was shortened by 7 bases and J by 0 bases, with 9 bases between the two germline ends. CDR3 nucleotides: TGTGCCAGCATTACGACTTCGAACACCGGGGAGCTGTTTTTT. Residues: CASITTSNTGELFF.

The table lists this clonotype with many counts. DNA of the CDR3: TGTGCCTGGGGAGGTACGGGACGGTACTTC. It specifies CAWGGTGRYF. The chain uses TRBV30 and TRBJ2-7; D is perhaps TRBD1 or TRBD2 (5 bases each). The CDR3 runs 10 residues. Germline CDR1 reads GTSNPN; CDR2 reads SVGIG (reference sequence). V dropped 5 bases and J dropped 12 bases, with 14 bases sitting between them.

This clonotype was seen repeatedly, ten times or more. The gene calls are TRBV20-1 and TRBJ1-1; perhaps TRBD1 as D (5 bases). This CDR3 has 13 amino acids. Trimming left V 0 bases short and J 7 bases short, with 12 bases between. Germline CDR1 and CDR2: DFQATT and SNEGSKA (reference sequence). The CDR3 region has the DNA TGCAGTGCTAGAGATGGCAGGGCGGATGAAGCTTTCTTT. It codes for CSARDGRADEAFF.

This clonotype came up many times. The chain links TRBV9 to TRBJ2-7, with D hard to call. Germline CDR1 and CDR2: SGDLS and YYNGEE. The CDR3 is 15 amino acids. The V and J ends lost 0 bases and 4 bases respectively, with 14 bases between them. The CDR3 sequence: CASSVGATALYEQYF. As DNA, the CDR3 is TGTGCCAGCAGCGTAGGAGCAACCGCTTTATACGAGCAGTACTTC.

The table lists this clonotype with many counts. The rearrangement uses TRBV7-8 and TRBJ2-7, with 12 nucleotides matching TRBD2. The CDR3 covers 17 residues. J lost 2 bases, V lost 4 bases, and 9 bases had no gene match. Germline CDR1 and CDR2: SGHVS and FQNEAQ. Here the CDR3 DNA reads TGTGCCAGCAGCTCCGGACTAGCGGGACTTCTCACCTACGAGCAGTACTTC. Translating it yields CASSSGLAGLLTYEQYF.